At least ten counts were recorded for the clone carrying this T cell receptor beta chain. Its antigen remains unidentified. Unique molecular identifiers were affixed to single, distinct cDNA molecules. MiXCR, applied by TCRdb to the 5' RACE reads, yields one record per CDR3 protein. The sample records almost 85,000 distinct CDR3 sequences, about 12% being singletons. The sample comes from a study of early T cells in non-severe SARS-CoV-2 infection. As for the study in general: Sequencing of unsorted whole blood was done on bulk RNA, leaving chains unpaired. General study points: In VDJdb matching, anti-spike CD8 responses were favored while private and CD4 specificities went missing.

There are 15 residues in the CDR3. Trimming cost V 2 bases and J 4 bases, with 14 bases left between them. Germline CDR1 MNHNY, CDR2 SVGAGI (reference sequence). The TCR was taken from an adult who was a healthcare worker with PCR-confirmed SARS-CoV-2 infection or an uninfected control (not recorded which). This rearrangement joins TRBV6-6 to TRBJ2-5; D might be TRBD1 (7 bases). Sequencing was done on a sample of whole blood. CDR3 in DNA: TGTGCCAGCAGTTACCCAGGGGGAGGTTCAGAGACCCAGTACTTC. Residues: CASSYPGGGSETQYF.